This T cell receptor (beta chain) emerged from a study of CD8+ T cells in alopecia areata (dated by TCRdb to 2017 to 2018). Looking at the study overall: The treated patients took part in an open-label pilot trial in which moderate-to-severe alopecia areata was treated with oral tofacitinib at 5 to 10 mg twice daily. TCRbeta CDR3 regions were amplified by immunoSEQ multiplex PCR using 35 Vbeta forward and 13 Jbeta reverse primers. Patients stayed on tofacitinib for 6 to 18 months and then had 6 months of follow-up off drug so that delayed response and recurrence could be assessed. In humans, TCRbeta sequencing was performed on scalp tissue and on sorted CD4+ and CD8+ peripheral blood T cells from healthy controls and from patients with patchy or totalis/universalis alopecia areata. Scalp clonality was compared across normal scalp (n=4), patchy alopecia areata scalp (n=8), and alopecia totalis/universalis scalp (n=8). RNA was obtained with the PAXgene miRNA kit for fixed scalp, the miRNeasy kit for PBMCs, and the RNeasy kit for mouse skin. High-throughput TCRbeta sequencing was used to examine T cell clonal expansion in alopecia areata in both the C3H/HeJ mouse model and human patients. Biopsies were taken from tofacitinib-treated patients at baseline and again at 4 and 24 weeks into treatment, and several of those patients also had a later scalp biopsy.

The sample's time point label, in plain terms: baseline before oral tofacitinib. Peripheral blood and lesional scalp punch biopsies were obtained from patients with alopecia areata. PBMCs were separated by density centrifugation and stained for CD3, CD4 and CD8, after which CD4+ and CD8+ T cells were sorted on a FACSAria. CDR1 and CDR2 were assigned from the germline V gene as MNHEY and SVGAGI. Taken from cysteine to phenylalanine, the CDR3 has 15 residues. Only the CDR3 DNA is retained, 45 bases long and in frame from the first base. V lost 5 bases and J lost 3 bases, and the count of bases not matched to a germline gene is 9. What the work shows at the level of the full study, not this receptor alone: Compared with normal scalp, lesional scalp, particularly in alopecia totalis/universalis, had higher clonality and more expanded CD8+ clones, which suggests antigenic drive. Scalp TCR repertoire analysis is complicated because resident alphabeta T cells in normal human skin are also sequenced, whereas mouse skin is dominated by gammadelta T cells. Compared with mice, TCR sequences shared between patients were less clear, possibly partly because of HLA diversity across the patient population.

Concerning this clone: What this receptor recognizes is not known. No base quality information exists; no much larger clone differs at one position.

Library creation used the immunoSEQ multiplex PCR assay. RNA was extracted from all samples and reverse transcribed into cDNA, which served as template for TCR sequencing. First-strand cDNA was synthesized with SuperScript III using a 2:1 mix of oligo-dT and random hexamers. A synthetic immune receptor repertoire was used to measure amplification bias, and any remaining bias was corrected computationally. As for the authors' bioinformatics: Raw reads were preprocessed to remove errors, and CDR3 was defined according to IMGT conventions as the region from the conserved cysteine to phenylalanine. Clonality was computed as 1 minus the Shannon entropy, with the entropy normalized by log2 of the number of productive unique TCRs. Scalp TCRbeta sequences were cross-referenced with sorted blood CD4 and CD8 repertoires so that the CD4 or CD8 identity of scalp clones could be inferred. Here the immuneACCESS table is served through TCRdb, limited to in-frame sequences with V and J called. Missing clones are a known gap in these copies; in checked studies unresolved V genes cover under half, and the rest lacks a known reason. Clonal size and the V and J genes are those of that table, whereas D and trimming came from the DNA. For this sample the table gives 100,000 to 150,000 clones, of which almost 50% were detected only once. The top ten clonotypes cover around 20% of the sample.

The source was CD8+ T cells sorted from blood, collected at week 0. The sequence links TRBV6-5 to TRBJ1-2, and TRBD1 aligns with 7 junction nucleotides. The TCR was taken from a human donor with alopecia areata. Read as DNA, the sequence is TGTGCCAGCAGTCCCGGACAGGAAGCGGACTATGGCTACACCTTC. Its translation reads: CASSPGQEADYGYTF.